These 15 T cell receptor beta chains share one sample of origin, sequenced in a study of T cells after yellow fever vaccination. In TCRdb, the 5' RACE reads were re-called with MiXCR into one record per CDR3 protein. The data contain a few hundred thousand distinct CDR3 sequences, under 9% of them singletons. Sample: CD4+ T cells sorted from PBMCs, taken 5 days after the yellow fever booster vaccination. The receptors stem from a man between 18 and 35 years old who received the YFV17D yellow fever vaccine.

This clonotype has more than one count but fewer than ten. This chain joins TRBV20-1 and TRBJ2-1; 11 bases line up with TRBD2. Germline values: CDR1 DFQATT, CDR2 SNEGSKA (reference sequence). The V segment lost 3 bases and the J segment 2 bases; nucleotides outside the gene matches: 9. CDR3 length equals 17 residues. The CDR3 reads CSARRSLAGGPYNEQFF. The CDR3 DNA reads TGCAGTGCTAGGAGGTCCCTAGCGGGGGGTCCCTACAATGAGCAGTTCTTC.

This clonotype showed up just a few times. For the CDR3, the DNA is TGTGCCATCAGTCCCCGGGACATAAGTAGCAATCAGCCCCAGCATTTT. It is translated as CAISPRDISSNQPQHF. The chain couples TRBV10-3 to TRBJ1-5; maybe TRBD1 (6 bases). The CDR3 consists of 16 residues. Germline loops: CDR1 ENHRY, CDR2 SYGVKD. The V gene lost 5 bases and the J gene lost 0 bases, with 14 bases spanning the gap.

The gene calls are TRBV10-3 and TRBJ1-5; tentatively, D is TRBD1 (5 bases). This CDR3 has 13 residues. Trimming removed 3 bases from V and 7 bases from J, with 10 bases in between. Germline V lookup: CDR1 ENHRY, CDR2 SYGVKD. The DNA of the CDR3 is TGTGCCATCAGTGAAGGGTGGGGCCAGCCCCAGCATTTT. Protein sequence: CAISEGWGQPQHF.

This clonotype has a count of ten or more. This chain joins TRBV10-3 and TRBJ2-7; TRBD2 matches 8 bases. V shed 10 bases, J shed 5 bases, and the junction held 10 bases outside the gene matches. The CDR3 contains 13 residues. Germline V gene sequence: CDR1 ENHRY, CDR2 SYGVKD. The CDR3 DNA reads as TGTGCCACCGGGGGGGAGCTTGTTGACGAGCAGTACTTC. Translation gives CATGGELVDEQYF.

The genes are TRBV4-1 and TRBJ2-1; the D is unclear. V lost 3 bases and J 0 bases, leaving 15 bases between the germline ends. CDR3 length: 17 residues. Per the germline V gene, CDR1 is MGHRA and CDR2 is YSYEKL. The CDR3 bases are TGCGCCAGCAGCCAGATACAGAAACTTGACTCCTACAATGAGCAGTTCTTC. Translated: CASSQIQKLDSYNEQFF.

This chain joins TRBV7-9 and TRBJ1-3; possible D gene TRBD1, 5 bases. The CDR3 sequence is 15 residues long. V was clipped by 5 bases and J by 3 bases, with 14 bases between them. Germline V gene lookup returns CDR1 SEHNR and CDR2 FQNEAQ (reference sequence). Here the CDR3 DNA reads TGTGCCAGCAGCCCAGGACAAGGACTTGGAAACACCATATATTTT. Its protein is CASSPGQGLGNTIYF.

This clonotype occurred a few times. The J gene is TRBJ1-3, the V gene TRBV5-1; D is ambiguous. From germline, CDR1 is SGHRS and CDR2 YFSETQ. V was clipped by 4 bases and J by 0 bases, with 14 bases between them. This CDR3 is 16 amino acids long. CDR3 amino acids: CASSQLRALSGNTIYF. For the CDR3, the DNA is TGCGCCAGCAGCCAACTCCGGGCCCTCTCTGGAAACACCATATATTTT.

This clonotype was recorded at least ten times. This sequence joins TRBV9 and TRBJ2-3, with TRBD2 identical over 9 bases. V trimming: 3 bases; J trimming: 4 bases; junction bases outside the gene matches: 3. Per the germline V gene, CDR1 is SGDLS and CDR2 is YYNGEE. The CDR3 spans 14 residues. The CDR3 protein is CASSATSGPDTQYF. CDR3 bases: TGTGCCAGCAGCGCGACTAGCGGCCCAGATACGCAGTATTTT.

This chain joins TRBV5-6 and TRBJ2-1; 7 nucleotides line up with TRBD1. The germline V gene encodes CDR1 SGHDT and CDR2 YYEEEE. J was trimmed by 12 bases and V by 0 bases; bases with no gene match: 12. The CDR3 runs 15 residues. The CDR3 spells CASSLGQGVQSRQFF. In nucleotides, the CDR3 is TGTGCCAGCAGCTTGGGACAGGGAGTCCAGTCCCGGCAGTTCTTC.

V usage is TRBV5-1 and J usage is TRBJ1-5; 7 bases are a match to TRBD1. The junction had 4 bases not matched to a gene; V was cut back by 4 bases and J by 0 bases. Germline V gene data show CDR1 as SGHRS and CDR2 as YFSETQ. The CDR3 has 15 residues. CDR3 residues: CASSEGGYSNQPQHF. The CDR3 DNA sequence: TGCGCCAGCAGCGAAGGGGGCTATAGCAATCAGCCCCAGCATTTT.

This clonotype was detected only a few times. This chain links TRBV5-1 with TRBJ2-6; the D is unclear. Germline V CDR1 and CDR2: SGHRS, YFSETQ. The CDR3 sequence is 14 residues long. With 4 bases removed from V and 4 bases from J, the gap between germline ends came to 9 bases. The CDR3 reads CASSKPLGANVLTF. CDR3 in DNA: TGCGCCAGCAGCAAACCTCTGGGGGCCAACGTCCTGACTTTC.

The chain carries TRBV30 and TRBJ2-1; either TRBD1 or TRBD2 may supply D (6 bases each). CDR3 length: 14 amino acids. V was shortened by 5 bases and J by 9 bases, with 20 bases between the two germline ends. Looked up from germline, CDR1 is GTSNPN and CDR2 is SVGIG (reference sequence). The CDR3 coding sequence is TGTGCCTGGGGCCGACGGGGGCCGTGGAGTGAGCAGTTCTTC. As protein: CAWGRRGPWSEQFF.

The chain carries TRBV7-2 and TRBJ2-7, with D possibly matching TRBD2 (6 bases). The CDR3 sequence is 12 residues long. The V gene's germline CDR1 is SGHTA and CDR2 FQGNSA. Trimming removed 5 bases from V and 7 bases from J, with 12 bases in between. The CDR3 DNA reads as TGTGCCAGCAGCACCGGGGGTGGTGAGCAGTACGTC. Translated: CASSTGGGEQYV.

The chain links TRBV6-1 to TRBJ2-3, with D uncertain. The CDR3 is made up of 13 amino acids. The V end lost 9 bases, the J end lost 5 bases, and 15 bases lay between the germline ends. From germline, CDR1 is MNHNS and CDR2 SASEGT. CDR3 loop: CASQRPGLDTQYF. The CDR3 bases are TGTGCCAGTCAAAGGCCAGGCCTAGATACGCAGTATTTT.

This sequence joins TRBV28 and TRBJ2-3; 9 bases are shared with TRBD2. The CDR3 is 16 residues long. Germline CDR1 MDHEN, CDR2 SYDVKM. V lost 1 base and J lost 4; bases outside the gene matches: 6. The CDR3 DNA sequence: TGTGCCAGCAGTTTATTTGGCGGGGGGGCCCCAGATACGCAGTATTTT. This codes for CASSLFGGGAPDTQYF. Using reference TRBV28 and TRBJ2-3 for the parts outside the CDR3, the full variable domain is DVKVTQSSRYLVKRTGEKVFLECVQDMDHENMFWYRQDPGLGLRLIYFSYDVKMKEKGDIPEGYSVSREKKERFSLILESASTNQTSMYLCASSLFGGGAPDTQYFGPGTRLTVL.